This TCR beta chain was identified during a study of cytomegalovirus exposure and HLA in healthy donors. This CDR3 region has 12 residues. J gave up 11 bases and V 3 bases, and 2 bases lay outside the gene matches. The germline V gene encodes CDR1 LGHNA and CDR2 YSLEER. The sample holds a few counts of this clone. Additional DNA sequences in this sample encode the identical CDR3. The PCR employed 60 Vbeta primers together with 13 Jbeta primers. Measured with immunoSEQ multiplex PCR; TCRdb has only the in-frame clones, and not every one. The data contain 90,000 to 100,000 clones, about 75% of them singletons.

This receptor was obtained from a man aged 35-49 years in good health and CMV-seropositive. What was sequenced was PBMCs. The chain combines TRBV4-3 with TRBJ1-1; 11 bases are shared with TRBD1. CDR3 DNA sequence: TGCGCCAGCAGCCAGGGACAGGGGGAGGCTTTCTTT. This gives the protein CASSQGQGEAFF.